The 28 T cell receptor beta chains presented below share a single source sample, sequenced in a study of cytomegalovirus exposure and HLA in healthy donors. The PCR employed 60 Vbeta primers together with 13 Jbeta primers. Data came from immunoSEQ multiplex PCR; TCRdb stores just in-frame clones and leaves some out. The sample consists of fewer than 180,000 clones, about 60% of them appearing once. The sequenced sample consisted of PBMCs. All receptors derive from a woman aged 55-70 years in good health and CMV-seropositive.

The CDR3 region is CASTPSGPRSYNEQFF. Here the CDR3 DNA reads TGTGCCAGCACCCCCAGCGGACCCCGTTCCTACAATGAGCAGTTCTTC. V usage is TRBV27 and J usage is TRBJ2-1; TRBD2 is a possible D gene (5 bases). Between the trimmed V and J ends, which lost 7 bases and 1 base, there was a span of 17 bases. The V gene's germline CDR1 is MNHEY and CDR2 SMNVEV (reference sequence). The CDR3 contains 16 residues.

The chain joins TRBV4-1 to TRBJ2-7; 10 bases match TRBD2. The CDR3 runs to 18 residues. V lost 0 bases to trimming and J lost 3 bases; unmatched junction nucleotides: 11. Germline V CDR1 and CDR2: MGHRA, YSYEKL. CDR3 coding DNA: TGCGCCAGCAGCCAAGACCAACGGCCGGGGACTAGCGTCTACGAGCAGTACTTC. Translated, it gives CASSQDQRPGTSVYEQYF.

The chain couples TRBV29-1 to TRBJ1-1; TRBD1 matches 7 bases. Looked up from germline, CDR1 is SQVTM and CDR2 is ANQGSEA. V lost 7 bases and J lost 0; bases outside the gene matches: 2. This CDR3 spans 12 amino acids. The chain's CDR3 is CSGDRVNTEAFF. The CDR3 DNA sequence: TGCAGCGGCGACAGGGTGAACACTGAAGCTTTCTTT.

The chain links TRBV4-2 to TRBJ2-5; 7 positions match TRBD1. J gave up 5 bases and V 4 bases, and 4 bases lay outside the gene matches. Germline V CDR1 and CDR2: LGHNA, YNFKEQ. The CDR3 sequence is 13 residues long. CDR3 nucleotides: TGTGCCAGCAGCCTAGACAGGGCGGAGACCCAGTACTTC. This codes for CASSLDRAETQYF.

The chain combines TRBV6-6 with TRBJ2-5; D unclear. CDR3 length equals 13 residues. CDR1 is MNHNY, CDR2 SVGAGI, per germline (reference sequence). Trimming removed 10 bases at V and 5 bases at J, with 17 bases between. DNA for the CDR3: TGTGCCACCGACGGAACTCTCGGGGAGACCCAGTACTTC. This encodes CATDGTLGETQYF.

This clone was counted only a few times. V usage is TRBV2 and J usage is TRBJ1-6; D is ambiguous. The CDR3 length is 13 residues. The germline V gene has CDR1 SNHLY and CDR2 FYNNEI. The V and J ends lost 2 bases and 8 bases respectively, with 7 bases between them. The CDR3 protein is CASSESVDSPLHF. For the CDR3, the DNA is TGTGCCAGCAGTGAATCAGTTGATTCACCCCTCCACTTT.

This chain connects TRBV4-3 to TRBJ2-7, with D unclear. Germline lookup yields CDR1 LGHNA and CDR2 YSLEER. V lost 0 bases and J lost 6, with 12 bases in between. The CDR3 covers 14 residues. The CDR3 coding sequence is TGCGCCAGCAGCCAAGAATCTGGAGTTTCCGAGCAGTACTTC. Its translation is CASSQESGVSEQYF.

The chain uses TRBV28 and TRBJ2-7; D is uncertain. Trimming cost V 6 bases and J 1 base, with 10 bases left between them. CDR3 size: 13 residues. Germline assignment: CDR1 MDHEN and CDR2 SYDVKM. The CDR3 loop reads CASSQVTSYEQYF. The CDR3 coding sequence is TGTGCCAGCAGCCAAGTTACTTCCTACGAGCAGTACTTC.

This chain connects TRBV25-1 to TRBJ2-7, with no clear D. V dropped 6 bases and J dropped 6 bases, with 12 bases sitting between them. The CDR3 is 12 amino acids. CDR1 and CDR2 from the germline V gene are MGHDK and SYGVNS. DNA for the CDR3: TGTGCCAGCAGGACTGATACCCTCGAGCAGTACTTC. It yields the protein CASRTDTLEQYF.

The rearrangement uses TRBV7-8 and TRBJ2-5; no clear D gene. CDR1 is SGHVS, CDR2 FQNEAQ, per germline. The CDR3 sequence is 12 residues long. Trimming stripped 5 bases from V and 5 bases from J, with 9 bases between. The CDR3 coding sequence is TGTGCCAGCAGCGGCAAAAGTGAGACCCAGTACTTC. Translated, it gives CASSGKSETQYF.

This clone was detected a few times. The CDR3 here is CASSFGTGRYEQYF. The CDR3 DNA sequence: TGCGCCAGCAGCTTCGGGACAGGGAGATACGAGCAGTACTTC. The chain joins TRBV5-1 to TRBJ2-7, with TRBD1 identical over 9 bases. The CDR3 totals 14 residues. Trimming removed 2 bases from V and 4 bases from J; junction bases left unmatched: 4. Germline V gene sequence: CDR1 SGHRS, CDR2 YFSETQ. The variable domain in full, completed from reference TRBV5-1 and TRBJ2-7, reads KAGVTQTPRYLIKTRGQQVTLSCSPISGHRSVSWYQQTPGQGLQFLFEYFSETQRNKGNFPGRFSGRQFSNSRSEMNVSTLELGDSALYLCASSFGTGRYEQYFGPGTRLTVT.

This clone was counted between two and nine times. The rearrangement links TRBV6-5 to TRBJ2-1; D may be TRBD2 (6 bases). V was shortened by 4 bases and J by 7 bases, with 14 bases between the two germline ends. The V gene's germline CDR1 is MNHEY and CDR2 SVGAGI. This CDR3 has 14 amino acids. The CDR3 bases are TGTGCCAGCAGTTTCCCCGGGGGTGTAAATGAGCAGTTCTTC. Translation gives CASSFPGGVNEQFF.

CDR3 DNA sequence: TGTGCCAGCAGCCCCCGACTAGCGGGAGGGTCCGGGGAGCTGTTTTTT. Protein sequence: CASSPRLAGGSGELFF. The chain employs TRBV7-8 and TRBJ2-2, with TRBD2 identical over 14 bases. The junction had 5 bases not matched to a gene; V was cut back by 5 bases and J by 6 bases. Germline V gene data show CDR1 as SGHVS and CDR2 as FQNEAQ. The CDR3 consists of 16 residues.

This chain connects TRBV5-5 to TRBJ2-7, with 8 bases fitting TRBD1. The germline V gene has CDR1 SGHKS and CDR2 YYEKEE (reference sequence). The CDR3 covers 16 residues. V shed 2 bases and J 0 bases; nucleotides not matched to a gene: 7. The CDR3 spells CASSFQTGVSSYEQYF. The CDR3 region has the DNA TGTGCCAGCAGCTTTCAGACAGGGGTTAGCTCCTACGAGCAGTACTTC.

The chain is built from TRBV19 and TRBJ2-7; 7 nucleotides agree with TRBD1. The CDR3 loop spans 16 amino acids. The V gene end was trimmed by 5 bases and the J gene end by 2 bases; junction bases not matched to a gene: 12. CDR1 and CDR2 (germline): LNHDA, SQIVND (reference sequence). The CDR3 DNA reads TGTGCCAGTAGTGATAACTCCAGGGGGATGACCTACGAGCAGTACTTC. Translation gives CASSDNSRGMTYEQYF.

This chain connects TRBV15 to TRBJ2-1; no definite D call. This CDR3 comprises 12 residues. The V gene lost 1 base and the J gene lost 7 bases, with 5 bases spanning the gap. The germline CDR1 and CDR2 sequences are LNHNV and YYDKDF (reference sequence). This CDR3 reads CATSRARNEQFF. CDR3 nucleotide sequence: TGTGCCACCAGCAGAGCGAGGAATGAGCAGTTCTTC. Full variable domain (missing parts from reference TRBV15 and TRBJ2-1): DAMVIQNPRYQVTQFGKPVTLSCSQTLNHNVMYWYQQKSSQAPKLLFHYYDKDFNNEADTPDNFQSRRPNTSFCFLDIRSPGLGDTAMYLCATSRARNEQFFGPGTRLTVL.

This chain joins TRBV7-2 and TRBJ2-3; 12 nucleotides agree with TRBD1. The CDR3 covers 16 residues. Germline V gives CDR1 SGHTA, CDR2 FQGNSA. Unmatched junction bases numbered 4, after V lost 1 base and J lost 5 bases. This CDR3 is CASSLGGQGAGDTQYF. CDR3 sequence (DNA): TGTGCCAGCAGCTTAGGGGGACAGGGGGCAGGAGATACGCAGTATTTT.

The rearrangement links TRBV5-4 to TRBJ2-5; 9 bases fit TRBD2. Germline-derived CDR1 and CDR2 are SGHNT and YYREEE (reference sequence). The CDR3 length is 15 residues. V trimming: 0 bases; J trimming: 2 bases; junction bases outside the gene matches: 2. The CDR3 region has the DNA TGTGCCAGCAGCTTGGCGGCGGGAGGGCAAGAGACCCAGTACTTC. This encodes CASSLAAGGQETQYF.

The rearrangement links TRBV9 to TRBJ2-7; D is uncertain. Deletions cut 4 bases from V and 3 bases from J, with 11 bases between. The CDR3 sequence is 13 residues long. The germline gives CDR1 SGDLS, CDR2 YYNGEE. As DNA, the CDR3 is TGTGCCAGCAGCACAGCCCCAGACTACGAGCAGTACTTC. It yields the protein CASSTAPDYEQYF.

This clone was seen once. The genes are TRBV4-1 and TRBJ2-2, with TRBD1 identical over 8 bases. CDR3 length: 17 residues. The ends lost 3 bases at V and 0 bases at J; junction bases unmatched: 6. The germline V gene encodes CDR1 MGHRA and CDR2 YSYEKL. CDR3 nucleotide sequence: TGCGCCAGCAGCCACAGACAGGGGAGTTCGAACACCGGGGAGCTGTTTTTT. It is translated as CASSHRQGSSNTGELFF.

This clone was detected only a few times. This chain uses TRBV29-1 with TRBJ2-3; 12 bases fit TRBD2. The germline V gene encodes CDR1 SQVTM and CDR2 ANQGSEA. This CDR3 comprises 17 residues. Trimming took 7 bases from V and 5 from J; bases not matched to a gene: 16. The CDR3 DNA reads as TGCAGCGCACGAGGGTGGCTAGCGGGAGGGGAGGGAGATACGCAGTATTTT. Its protein is CSARGWLAGGEGDTQYF.

The chain is built from TRBV9 and TRBJ1-5; D unclear. The CDR3 extends over 14 amino acids. V lost 0 bases, J lost 4 bases, and 8 bases lay in between. The V gene's germline CDR1 is SGDLS and CDR2 YYNGEE. CDR3 nucleotide sequence: TGTGCCAGCAGCGTAGGGGAGGGTAATCAGCCCCAGCATTTT. This gives the protein CASSVGEGNQPQHF.

The chain employs TRBV4-1 and TRBJ1-4; the match to TRBD1 covers 11 bases. This CDR3 has 15 amino acids. In germline, CDR1 is MGHRA, CDR2 YSYEKL. With V trimmed by 2 bases and J by 6 bases, 2 bases remained unmatched. CDR3 protein: CASSQRTGGDEKLFF. The DNA for the CDR3 is TGCGCCAGCAGCCAAAGGACAGGGGGCGATGAAAAACTGTTTTTT.

The chain links TRBV5-1 to TRBJ1-1; the match to TRBD1 covers 7 bases. Germline V gene sequence: CDR1 SGHRS, CDR2 YFSETQ. CDR3 size: 14 residues. The V gene end was trimmed by 5 bases and the J gene end by 1 base; junction bases not matched to a gene: 5. The CDR3 nucleotides are TGCGCCAGCAGAACTGGGACAGAGAACACTGAAGCTTTCTTT. It encodes CASRTGTENTEAFF. Using reference TRBV5-1 and TRBJ1-1 for the parts outside the CDR3, the full variable domain is KAGVTQTPRYLIKTRGQQVTLSCSPISGHRSVSWYQQTPGQGLQFLFEYFSETQRNKGNFPGRFSGRQFSNSRSEMNVSTLELGDSALYLCASRTGTENTEAFFGQGTRLTVV.

The genes are TRBV9 and TRBJ2-7; 8 bases fit TRBD2. Trimming at V came to 3 bases and at J to 5 bases, leaving 4 bases not matched to a gene. The CDR3 totals 13 residues. Per the germline V gene, CDR1 is SGDLS and CDR2 is YYNGEE. CDR3 coding DNA: TGTGCCAGCAGCGCGGGACTAGTCGACGAGCAGTACTTC. Amino acids: CASSAGLVDEQYF.

The rearrangement links TRBV7-2 to TRBJ2-1, with 8 positions matching TRBD1. J was trimmed by 7 bases and V by 4 bases; bases with no gene match: 0. This CDR3 is 12 amino acids long. Germline V CDR1 and CDR2: SGHTA, FQGNSA. This CDR3 reads CASSYRGNEQFF. Written as DNA, the CDR3 is TGTGCCAGCAGCTACAGGGGGAATGAGCAGTTCTTC.

V usage is TRBV28 and J usage is TRBJ1-5; tentatively, D is TRBD1 (5 bases). V shed 5 bases and J shed 4 bases, with 12 bases lying between them. Germline CDR1 MDHEN, CDR2 SYDVKM. The CDR3 consists of 14 residues. For the CDR3, the DNA is TGTGCCAGCAGTGCCACTGGGGGGAATCAGCCCCAGCATTTT. This gives the protein CASSATGGNQPQHF.

The chain is built from TRBV28 and TRBJ2-2; D may be TRBD2 (7 bases). Deletions cut 3 bases from V and 6 bases from J, with 14 bases between. The CDR3 contains 15 residues. The germline gives CDR1 MDHEN, CDR2 SYDVKM. CDR3 region: CASSLGAGASGELFF. As DNA, the CDR3 is TGTGCCAGCAGTTTGGGGGCGGGAGCCTCCGGGGAGCTGTTTTTT.